This is a list of T cell receptor beta chains from one sample in a study of T cells in Graves' hyperthyroidism and ophthalmopathy. TCRdb re-called the multiplex PCR reads with MiXCR, one entry per CDR3 protein. Here the sample spans approximately 560,000 distinct CDR3 sequences, roughly 50% being singletons. The sequencing sample was made of peripheral blood or thyroid tissue (not recorded which). Receptors were obtained from a woman aged 18-30 years with Graves' hyperthyroidism. The CDR3 runs from the conserved cysteine through the conserved F or W. D genes are given only for firm matches. The size field is filled for only some rows; it gives once, few, many or a size class.

TRBV7-9	TRBJ1-1	few	.	CASSQDSVRFRGRDF	TGTGCCAGCAGCCAAGATTCGGTTCGGTTCAGGGGCCGAGACTTT
TRBV12-3/TRBV12-4	TRBJ2-5	many	TRBD1	CASSPGTGGQETQYF	TGTGCCAGCAGTCCAGGGACAGGAGGGCAAGAGACCCAGTACTTC
TRBV2	TRBJ2-5	many	TRBD1	CASSNRGLQETQYF	TGTGCCAGCAGTAACAGGGGGCTCCAAGAGACCCAGTACTTC
TRBV11-1	TRBJ1-6	.	.	CASSFGYGSPLHF	TGTGCCAGCAGCTTCGGGTACGGTTCACCCCTCCACTTT
TRBV2	TRBJ1-5	.	TRBD1	CASSEWDRGLQHF	TGTGCCAGCAGTGAATGGGACAGGGGGCTCCAGCATTTT
TRBV12-3/TRBV12-4	TRBJ1-1	few	.	CASSSRRGTEAFF	TGTGCCAGCAGTTCGCGTAGGGGCACTGAAGCTTTCTTT
TRBV7-9	TRBJ2-7	many	.	CASSLAATSWQYF	TGTGCCAGCAGCTTAGCGGCAACATCATGGCAGTACTTC
TRBV29-1	TRBJ1-2	.	TRBD1	CSRDRGDYGYTF	TGCAGCAGGGACAGGGGGGACTATGGCTACACCTTC
TRBV11-2	TRBJ1-2	.	.	CASSLGRHQGGDYF	TGTGCCAGCAGCTTGGGGAGACACCAAGGCGGGGACTACTTC
TRBV7-8	TRBJ1-1	.	.	CASSFDKNTVAFF	TGTGCCAGCAGCTTCGACAAGAACACTGTAGCTTTCTTT
TRBV11-2	TRBJ2-7	.	.	CASKIGGLSSYEQYF	TGTGCCAGCAAAATAGGGGGACTGAGCTCCTACGAGCAGTACTTC
TRBV29-1	TRBJ1-2	.	TRBD1	CSVSGTGGYGYTF	TGCAGCGTTTCCGGGACAGGGGGCTATGGCTACACCTTC
TRBV7-3	TRBJ2-2	.	TRBD2	CASSLNGLAGVSGELFF	TGTGCCAGCAGCCTAAACGGACTAGCGGGAGTCTCCGGGGAGCTGTTTTTT
TRBV20-1	TRBJ1-1	.	.	CSARMTTEAFF	TGCAGTGCTAGGATGACTACTGAAGCTTTCTTT
TRBV7-6	TRBJ1-5	once	.	CASSLGLRGFEPQHF	TGTGCCAGCAGCTTAGGGCTCAGGGGATTTGAGCCCCAGCATTTT
TRBV7-2	TRBJ2-2	.	.	CASSLVFRRELNTGELFF	TGTGCCAGCAGCTTAGTATTTCGACGGGAGCTTAACACCGGGGAGCTGTTTTTT
TRBV2	TRBJ2-7	.	.	CASSDGSYQDEQYF	TGTGCCAGCAGTGACGGGAGTTATCAGGATGAGCAGTACTTC
TRBV12-3/TRBV12-4	TRBJ2-5	once	TRBD1	CASSFGTGWYQETQYF	TGTGCCAGCAGTTTCGGGACAGGGTGGTACCAAGAGACCCAGTACTTC
TRBV7-9	TRBJ2-5	many	.	CASSPGLGWETQYF	TGTGCCAGCAGCCCGGGACTCGGTTGGGAGACCCAGTACTTC
TRBV7-9	TRBJ2-7	few	.	CASSLERFYEQYF	TGTGCCAGCAGTCTAGAGAGGTTCTACGAGCAGTACTTC
TRBV5-1	TRBJ2-7	few	.	CASSLEGAPYEQYF	TGTGCCAGCAGCTTGGAGGGAGCCCCCTACGAGCAGTACTTC
TRBV6-5	TRBJ2-2	.	.	CASSPGANTGELFF	TGTGCCAGCAGTCCGGGGGCGAACACCGGGGAGCTGTTTTTT
TRBV25-1	TRBJ2-7	.	TRBD2	CASTQKLAGERPYEQYF	TGTGCCAGCACTCAAAAATTAGCGGGAGAAAGGCCCTACGAGCAGTACTTC
TRBV15	TRBJ2-6	few	.	CATSSGGTGANVLTF	TGTGCCACCAGCAGCGGGGGCACTGGGGCCAACGTCCTGACTTTC
TRBV2	TRBJ2-7	.	TRBD2	CASSVGLAGEPNEQYF	TGTGCCAGCAGTGTAGGACTAGCGGGAGAGCCCAACGAGCAGTACTTC
TRBV10-3	TRBJ1-1	.	TRBD1	CAISDTGGKNTEAFF	TGTGCCATCAGTGATACAGGGGGGAAAAACACTGAAGCTTTCTTT
TRBV10-3	TRBJ2-7	.	TRBD1	CAISQTGKEFEQYF	TGTGCCATCAGTCAGACAGGGAAGGAGTTCGAGCAGTACTTC
TRBV7-9	TRBJ2-2	few	TRBD2	CASSLTSGVGELFF	TGTGCCAGCAGCTTGACTAGCGGGGTCGGGGAGCTGTTTTTT
TRBV2	TRBJ2-1	.	.	CASSEKAAAGIYEQFF	TGTGCCAGCAGTGAAAAAGCGGCGGCGGGTATCTATGAGCAGTTCTTC
TRBV20-1	TRBJ1-2	.	.	CSAADSYYGYTF	TGCAGTGCCGCGGACAGCTACTATGGCTACACCTTC
TRBV14	TRBJ2-6	once	.	CASSQDGSGPGANVLTF	TGTGCCAGCAGCCAAGACGGGAGTGGGCCTGGGGCCAACGTCCTGACTTTC
TRBV15	TRBJ2-7	few	.	CATSRAYEQYF	TGTGCCACCAGCAGAGCCTACGAGCAGTACTTC
TRBV2	TRBJ1-5	few	TRBD1	CASSEEGGSQPQHF	TGTGCCAGCAGTGAAGAAGGGGGCAGCCAGCCCCAGCATTTT
TRBV6-1	TRBJ2-5	few	.	CASSERHRDETQYF	TGTGCCAGCAGTGAACGCCACAGGGACGAGACCCAGTACTTC
TRBV2	TRBJ2-6	.	TRBD1	CAKYRGPGANVLTF	TGTGCCAAATACAGGGGCCCTGGGGCCAACGTCCTGACTTTC
TRBV10-3	TRBJ1-2	.	.	CAIQRRGPNYGYTF	TGTGCCATCCAAAGGCGGGGGCCGAACTATGGCTACACCTTC
TRBV29-1	TRBJ1-4	.	.	CSARQGGQPQHFGEKLFF	.
TRBV2	TRBJ1-4	.	.	CASRPDFPTNEKLFF	TGTGCCAGCAGACCCGACTTTCCAACTAATGAAAAACTGTTTTTT
TRBV10-3	TRBJ1-1	many	.	CAISEVTLNTEAFF	TGTGCCATCAGTGAAGTTACGCTGAACACTGAAGCTTTCTTT
TRBV25-1	TRBJ1-1	many	.	CASSEWQGTTEAFF	TGTGCCAGCAGTGAATGGCAGGGGACCACTGAAGCTTTCTTT
TRBV7-3	TRBJ1-6	once	TRBD1	CASSLGMTGVAYNSPLHF	TGCGCCAGCAGCTTGGGGATGACAGGGGTCGCCTATAATTCACCCCTCCACTTT
TRBV13	TRBJ2-5	.	.	CASSFLVSGRETQYF	TGTGCCAGCAGCTTTTTAGTCAGTGGTCGGGAGACCCAGTACTTC
TRBV7-9	TRBJ1-2	.	TRBD1	CASSFKGRQGPNGYTF	TGTGCCAGCAGCTTTAAAGGCCGACAGGGACCCAATGGCTACACCTTC
TRBV7-9	TRBJ2-5	many	.	CASSLVGAETQYF	TGTGCCAGCAGCTTAGTTGGGGCGGAGACCCAGTACTTC
TRBV2	TRBJ2-7	once	TRBD2	CASSEVGTSGRGGQYF	TGTGCCAGCAGTGAAGTGGGGACTAGCGGGAGAGGCGGGCAGTACTTC
TRBV7-2	TRBJ1-2	few	.	CASSQGEGMNGYTF	TGTGCCAGCAGCCAAGGGGAGGGTATGAATGGCTACACCTTC
TRBV2	TRBJ1-5	few	TRBD1	CASTAAGGVRNQPQHF	TGTGCCAGCACCGCTGCAGGGGGGGTTCGCAATCAGCCCCAGCATTTT
TRBV7-2	TRBJ1-2	many	TRBD1	CASSTMGTGPYGYTF	TGTGCCAGCAGTACGATGGGGACAGGACCTTATGGCTACACCTTC
TRBV7-8	TRBJ1-5	many	TRBD1	CASSQDRLRNQPQHF	TGTGCCAGCAGCCAGGACAGGCTCCGCAATCAGCCCCAGCATTTT
TRBV5-6	TRBJ1-6	few	TRBD1	CASRPAGQSSYNSPLHF	TGTGCCAGCAGGCCCGCGGGACAGAGCTCCTATAATTCACCCCTCCACTTT
TRBV5-1	TRBJ2-7	few	.	CASSLVLGAPHEQYF	TGCGCCAGCAGCTTGGTCCTGGGAGCGCCCCACGAGCAGTACTTC
TRBV20-1	TRBJ2-6	few	.	CSAIGVSGANVLTF	TGCAGTGCTATCGGAGTCTCTGGGGCCAACGTCCTGACTTTC
TRBV19	TRBJ2-7	.	.	CASRGRGTEQYF	TGTGCCAGTAGAGGCAGGGGAACCGAGCAGTACTTC
TRBV10-3	TRBJ2-7	few	TRBD1	CASSLPGQQSYEQYF	TGTGCCAGCAGTCTACCGGGACAGCAGTCCTACGAGCAGTACTTC
TRBV29-1	TRBJ2-5	.	TRBD1	CSVKTGGLETQYF	TGCAGCGTGAAGACAGGGGGCCTAGAGACCCAGTACTTC